This TCR beta chain was captured by sequencing in a study of blood T cell repertoires in COVID-19. Study summary: Samples taken during acute and convalescent COVID-19 were collected in the United States, Italy and Spain.

In Seattle, patients joined the study during active infection and were tracked longitudinally. Only in-frame clones appear in the TCRdb table, and some are missing; sequencing was by immunoSEQ multiplex PCR. The table has 390,000 or so clones, approximately 88% seen once; the top ten hold about 3%. The sequence was obtained from a woman aged 25-40 years with COVID-19, enrolled during active disease. The specimen sequenced was peripheral blood.

CDR3 residues: CASSFYWSGERTGSVEQYF. CDR3 sequence (DNA): TGTGCCAGCAGCTTTTATTGGAGTGGGGAGCGAACAGGGTCGGTCGAGCAGTACTTC. The chain employs TRBV7-2 and TRBJ2-7; possibly TRBD1 for D (6 bases). CDR1 and CDR2 (germline): SGHTA, FQGNSA. V lost 3 bases and J lost 6, with 30 bases in between. The CDR3 runs to 19 residues.